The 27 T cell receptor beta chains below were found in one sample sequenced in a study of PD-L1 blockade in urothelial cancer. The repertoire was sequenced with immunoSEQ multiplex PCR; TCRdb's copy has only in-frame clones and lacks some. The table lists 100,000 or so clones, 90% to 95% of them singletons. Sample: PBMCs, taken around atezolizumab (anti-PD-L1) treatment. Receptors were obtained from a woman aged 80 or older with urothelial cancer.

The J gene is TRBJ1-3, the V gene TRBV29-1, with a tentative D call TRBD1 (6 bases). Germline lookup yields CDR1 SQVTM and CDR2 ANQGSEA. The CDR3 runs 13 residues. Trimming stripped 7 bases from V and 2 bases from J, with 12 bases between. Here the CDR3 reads CSASTGPGNTIYF. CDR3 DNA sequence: TGCAGCGCATCAACAGGGCCTGGAAACACCATATATTTT.

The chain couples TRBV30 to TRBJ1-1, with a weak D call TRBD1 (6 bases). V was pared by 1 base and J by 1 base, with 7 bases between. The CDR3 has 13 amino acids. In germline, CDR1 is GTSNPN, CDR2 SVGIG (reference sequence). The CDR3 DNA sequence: TGTGCCTGGAGTGCGGGACAGAACACTGAAGCTTTCTTT. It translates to CAWSAGQNTEAFF.

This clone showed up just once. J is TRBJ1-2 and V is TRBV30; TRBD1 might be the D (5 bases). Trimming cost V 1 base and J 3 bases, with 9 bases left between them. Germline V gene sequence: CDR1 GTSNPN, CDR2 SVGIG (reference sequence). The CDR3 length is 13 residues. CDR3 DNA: TGTGCCTGGAGTGGGAGGGGCGACTATGGCTACACCTTC. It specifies CAWSGRGDYGYTF.

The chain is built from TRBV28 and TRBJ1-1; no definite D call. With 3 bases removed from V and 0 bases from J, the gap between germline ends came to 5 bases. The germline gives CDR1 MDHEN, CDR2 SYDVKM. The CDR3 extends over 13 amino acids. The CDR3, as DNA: TGTGCCAGCAGTTTCGACTTGAACACTGAAGCTTTCTTT. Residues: CASSFDLNTEAFF. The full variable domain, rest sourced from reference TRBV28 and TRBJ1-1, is DVKVTQSSRYLVKRTGEKVFLECVQDMDHENMFWYRQDPGLGLRLIYFSYDVKMKEKGDIPEGYSVSREKKERFSLILESASTNQTSMYLCASSFDLNTEAFFGQGTRLTVV.

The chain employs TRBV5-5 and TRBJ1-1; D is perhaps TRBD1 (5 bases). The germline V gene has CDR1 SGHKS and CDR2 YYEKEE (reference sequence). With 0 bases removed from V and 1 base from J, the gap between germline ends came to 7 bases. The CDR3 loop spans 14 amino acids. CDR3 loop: CASSLDRRNTEAFF. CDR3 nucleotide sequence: TGTGCCAGCAGCTTGGACAGGAGGAACACTGAAGCTTTCTTT.

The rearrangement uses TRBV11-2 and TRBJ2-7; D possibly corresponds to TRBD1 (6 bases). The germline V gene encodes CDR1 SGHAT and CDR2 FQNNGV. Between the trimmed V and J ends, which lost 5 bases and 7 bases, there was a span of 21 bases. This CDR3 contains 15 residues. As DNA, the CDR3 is TGTGCCAGCAGCCAAATGGGGGCAAAACTGGGGGAGCAGTACTTC. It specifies CASSQMGAKLGEQYF.

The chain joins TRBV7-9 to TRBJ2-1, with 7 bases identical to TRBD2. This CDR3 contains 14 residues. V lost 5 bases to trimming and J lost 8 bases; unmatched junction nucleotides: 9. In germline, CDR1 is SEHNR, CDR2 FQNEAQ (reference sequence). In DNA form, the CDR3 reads TGTGCCAGCAGCATGTGGGAGGGCCGGGATGAGCAGTTCTTC. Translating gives CASSMWEGRDEQFF. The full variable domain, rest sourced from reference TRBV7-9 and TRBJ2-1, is DTGVSQNPRHKITKRGQNVTFRCDPISEHNRLYWYRQTLGQGPEFLTYFQNEAQLEKSRLLSDRFSAERPKGSFSTLEIQRTEQGDSAMYLCASSMWEGRDEQFFGPGTRLTVL.

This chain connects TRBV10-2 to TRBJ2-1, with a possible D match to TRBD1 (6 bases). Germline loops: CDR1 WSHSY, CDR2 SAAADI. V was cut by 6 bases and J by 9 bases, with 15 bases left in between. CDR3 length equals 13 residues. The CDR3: CASREQGPGEQFF. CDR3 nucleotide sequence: TGCGCCAGCAGGGAGCAGGGGCCGGGTGAGCAGTTCTTC.

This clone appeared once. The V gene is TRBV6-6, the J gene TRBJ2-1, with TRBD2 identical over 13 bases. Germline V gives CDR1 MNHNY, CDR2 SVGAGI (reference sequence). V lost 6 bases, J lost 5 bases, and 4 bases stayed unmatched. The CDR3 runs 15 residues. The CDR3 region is CASRRTSGSNNEQFF. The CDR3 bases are TGTGCCAGCAGGCGGACTAGCGGGAGTAACAATGAGCAGTTCTTC.

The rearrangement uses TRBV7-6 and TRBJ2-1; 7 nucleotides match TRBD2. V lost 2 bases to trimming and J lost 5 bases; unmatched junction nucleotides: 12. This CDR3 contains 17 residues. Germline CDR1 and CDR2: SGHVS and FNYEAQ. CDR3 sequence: CASSLSGRANFHNEQFF. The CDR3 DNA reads TGTGCCAGCAGCTTATCGGGGAGGGCCAATTTCCACAATGAGCAGTTCTTC.

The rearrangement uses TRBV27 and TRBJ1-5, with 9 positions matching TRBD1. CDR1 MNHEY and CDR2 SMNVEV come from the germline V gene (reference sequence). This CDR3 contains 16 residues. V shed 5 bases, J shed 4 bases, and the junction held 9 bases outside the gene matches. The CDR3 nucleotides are TGTGCCAGCAGTCCAAGGACAGGGGTCGGGAATCAGCCCCAGCATTTT. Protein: CASSPRTGVGNQPQHF.

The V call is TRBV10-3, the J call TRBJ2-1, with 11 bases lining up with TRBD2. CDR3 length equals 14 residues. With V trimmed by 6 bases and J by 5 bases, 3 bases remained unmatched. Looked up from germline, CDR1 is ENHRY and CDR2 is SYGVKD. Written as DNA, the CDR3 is TGTGCCATCAGGCCGACTAGCGGGAACAATGAGCAGTTCTTC. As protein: CAIRPTSGNNEQFF.

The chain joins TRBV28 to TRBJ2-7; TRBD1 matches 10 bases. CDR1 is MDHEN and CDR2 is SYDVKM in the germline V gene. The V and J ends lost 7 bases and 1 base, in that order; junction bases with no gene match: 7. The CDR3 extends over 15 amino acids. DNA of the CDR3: TGTGCCAGCACTCAACCGGGACAGGGGTCCTACGAGCAGTACTTC. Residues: CASTQPGQGSYEQYF.

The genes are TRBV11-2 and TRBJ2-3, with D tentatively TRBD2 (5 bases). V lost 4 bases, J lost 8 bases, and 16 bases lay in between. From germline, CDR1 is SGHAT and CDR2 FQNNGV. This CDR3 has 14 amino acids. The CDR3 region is CASSSEAFVGTQYF. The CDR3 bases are TGTGCCAGCAGCTCGGAGGCCTTTGTGGGTACGCAGTATTTT.

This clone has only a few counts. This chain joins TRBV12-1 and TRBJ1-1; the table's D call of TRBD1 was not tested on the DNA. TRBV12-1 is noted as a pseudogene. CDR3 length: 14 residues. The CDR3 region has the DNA TGTGCCAGCAGCCCTTGTGGGGGCGGCACTGAAGCTTTCTTT. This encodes CASSPCGGGTEAFF.

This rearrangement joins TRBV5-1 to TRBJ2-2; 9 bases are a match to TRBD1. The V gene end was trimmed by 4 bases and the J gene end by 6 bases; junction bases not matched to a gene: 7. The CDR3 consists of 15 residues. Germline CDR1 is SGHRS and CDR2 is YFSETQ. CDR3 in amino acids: CASSVDRGTAGELFF. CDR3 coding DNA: TGCGCCAGCAGCGTGGACAGGGGAACGGCCGGGGAGCTGTTTTTT. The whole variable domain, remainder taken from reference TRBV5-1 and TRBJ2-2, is KAGVTQTPRYLIKTRGQQVTLSCSPISGHRSVSWYQQTPGQGLQFLFEYFSETQRNKGNFPGRFSGRQFSNSRSEMNVSTLELGDSALYLCASSVDRGTAGELFFGEGSRLTVL.

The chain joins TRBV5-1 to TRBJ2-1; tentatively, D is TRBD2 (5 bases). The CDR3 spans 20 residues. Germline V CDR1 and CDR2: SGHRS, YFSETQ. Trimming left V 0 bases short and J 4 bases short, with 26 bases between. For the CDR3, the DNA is TGCGCCAGCAGCTTGGGCCTCCATTCCCAACTAGTCCCGGCATACAATGAGCAGTTCTTC. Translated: CASSLGLHSQLVPAYNEQFF.

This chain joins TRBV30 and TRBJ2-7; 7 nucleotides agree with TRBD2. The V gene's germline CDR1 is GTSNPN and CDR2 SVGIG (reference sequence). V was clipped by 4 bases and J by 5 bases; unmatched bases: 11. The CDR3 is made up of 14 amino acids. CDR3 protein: CAWTRGGRANEQYF. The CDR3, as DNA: TGTGCCTGGACTCGAGGAGGGAGGGCGAACGAGCAGTACTTC.

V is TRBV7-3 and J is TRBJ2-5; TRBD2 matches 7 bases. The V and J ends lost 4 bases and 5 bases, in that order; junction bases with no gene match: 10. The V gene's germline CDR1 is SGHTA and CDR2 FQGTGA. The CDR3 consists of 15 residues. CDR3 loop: CASSSSGTKGETQYF. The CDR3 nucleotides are TGTGCCAGCAGCTCCTCCGGGACTAAGGGGGAGACCCAGTACTTC. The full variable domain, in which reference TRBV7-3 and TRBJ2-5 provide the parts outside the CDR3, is GAGVSQTPSNKVTEKGKYVELRCDPISGHTALYWYRQSLGQGPEFLIYFQGTGAADDSGLPNDRFFAVRPEGSVSTLKIQRTERGDSAVYLCASSSSGTKGETQYFGPGTRLLVL.

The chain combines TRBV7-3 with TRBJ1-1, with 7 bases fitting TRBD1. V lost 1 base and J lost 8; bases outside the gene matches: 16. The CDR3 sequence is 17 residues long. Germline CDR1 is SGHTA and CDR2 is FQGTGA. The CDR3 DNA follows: TGTGCCAGCAGCTTAAGTACAGGGGCAAGGGATGTAACCGAAGCTTTCTTT. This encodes CASSLSTGARDVTEAFF.

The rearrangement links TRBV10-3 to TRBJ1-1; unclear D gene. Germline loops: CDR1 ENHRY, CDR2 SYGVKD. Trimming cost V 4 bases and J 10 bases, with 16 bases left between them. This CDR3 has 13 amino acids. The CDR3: CAISGQDLGAAFF. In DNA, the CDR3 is TGTGCCATCAGTGGTCAGGACCTGGGAGCAGCTTTCTTT.

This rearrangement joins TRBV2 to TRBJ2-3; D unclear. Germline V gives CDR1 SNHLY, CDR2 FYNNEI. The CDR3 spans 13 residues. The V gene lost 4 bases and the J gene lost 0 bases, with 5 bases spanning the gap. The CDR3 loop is CASSGESTDTQYF. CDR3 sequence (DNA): TGTGCCAGCAGTGGAGAGAGCACAGATACGCAGTATTTT.

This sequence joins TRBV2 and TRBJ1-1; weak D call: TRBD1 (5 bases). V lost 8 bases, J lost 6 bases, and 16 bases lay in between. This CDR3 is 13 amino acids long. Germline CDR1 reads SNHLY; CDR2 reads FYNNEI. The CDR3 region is CASGAVRGAEAFF. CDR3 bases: TGTGCCAGCGGGGCGGTCCGGGGGGCTGAAGCTTTCTTT.

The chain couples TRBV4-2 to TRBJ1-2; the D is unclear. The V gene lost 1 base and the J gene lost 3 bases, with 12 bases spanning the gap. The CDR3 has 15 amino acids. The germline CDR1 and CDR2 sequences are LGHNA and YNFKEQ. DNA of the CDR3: TGTGCCAGCAGCCAAGGACTGGAGGGCGACTATGGCTACACCTTC. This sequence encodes CASSQGLEGDYGYTF.

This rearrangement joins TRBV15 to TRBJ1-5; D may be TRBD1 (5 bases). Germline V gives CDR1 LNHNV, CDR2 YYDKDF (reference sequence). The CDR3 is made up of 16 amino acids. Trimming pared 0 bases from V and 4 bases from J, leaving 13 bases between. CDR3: CATSREGLSFNQPQHF. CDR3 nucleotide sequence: TGTGCCACCAGCAGAGAGGGACTAAGCTTTAATCAGCCCCAGCATTTT.

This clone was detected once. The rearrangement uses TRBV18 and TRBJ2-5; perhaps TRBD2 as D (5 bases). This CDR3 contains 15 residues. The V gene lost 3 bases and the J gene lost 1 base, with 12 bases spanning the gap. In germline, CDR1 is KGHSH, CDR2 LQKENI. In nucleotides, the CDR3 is TGTGCCAGCTCACCCGGGTTAGGGAGCCAAGAGACCCAGTACTTC. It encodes CASSPGLGSQETQYF.

CDR3 nucleotides: TGTGCCAGCAGCGTCGTGGACGGGACCTACGAGCAGTACTTC. Residues: CASSVVDGTYEQYF. The chain joins TRBV5-5 to TRBJ2-7; a possible D gene is TRBD2 (5 bases). The CDR3 is made up of 14 amino acids. CDR1 is SGHKS, CDR2 YYEKEE, per germline (reference sequence). Deletions cut 4 bases from V and 2 bases from J, with 13 bases between. The whole variable domain, filled in from reference TRBV5-5 and TRBJ2-7, reads DAGVTQSPTHLIKTRGQQVTLRCSPISGHKSVSWYQQVLGQGPQFIFQYYEKEERGRGNFPDRFSARQFPNYSSELNVNALLLGDSALYLCASSVVDGTYEQYFGPGTRLTVT.